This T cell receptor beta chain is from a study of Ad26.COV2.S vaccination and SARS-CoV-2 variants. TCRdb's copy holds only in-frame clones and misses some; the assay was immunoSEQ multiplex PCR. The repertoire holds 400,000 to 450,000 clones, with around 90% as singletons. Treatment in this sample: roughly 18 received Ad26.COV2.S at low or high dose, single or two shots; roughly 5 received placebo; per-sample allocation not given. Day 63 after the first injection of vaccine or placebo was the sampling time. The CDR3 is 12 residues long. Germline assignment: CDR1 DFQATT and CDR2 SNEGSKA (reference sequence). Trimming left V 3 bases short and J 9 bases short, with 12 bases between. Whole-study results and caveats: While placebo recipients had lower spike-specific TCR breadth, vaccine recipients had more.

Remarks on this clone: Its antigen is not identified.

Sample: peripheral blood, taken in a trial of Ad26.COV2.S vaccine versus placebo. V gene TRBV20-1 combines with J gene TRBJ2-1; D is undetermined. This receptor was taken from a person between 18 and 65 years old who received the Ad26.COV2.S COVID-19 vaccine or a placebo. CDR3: CSASSQLGEQFF. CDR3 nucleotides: TGCAGTGCTAGTTCTCAGCTAGGTGAGCAGTTCTTC.